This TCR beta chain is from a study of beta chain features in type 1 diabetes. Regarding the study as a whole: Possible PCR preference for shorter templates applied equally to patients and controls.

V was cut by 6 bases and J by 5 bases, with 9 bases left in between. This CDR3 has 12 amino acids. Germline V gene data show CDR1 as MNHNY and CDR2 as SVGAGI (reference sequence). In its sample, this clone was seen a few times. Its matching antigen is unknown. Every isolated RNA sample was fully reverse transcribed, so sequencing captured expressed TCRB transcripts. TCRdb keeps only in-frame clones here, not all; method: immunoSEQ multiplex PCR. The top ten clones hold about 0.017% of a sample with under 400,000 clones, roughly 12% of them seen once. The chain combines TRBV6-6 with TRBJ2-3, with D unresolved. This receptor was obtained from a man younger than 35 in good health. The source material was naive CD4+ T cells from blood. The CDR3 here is CASRASGDTQYF. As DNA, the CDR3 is TGTGCCAGCAGAGCCTCGGGAGATACGCAGTATTTT.